This TCR beta chain stems from a study of beta chain features in type 1 diabetes. Regarding the study as a whole: Although PCR might favor shorter templates, it would do so equally in patients and controls. All four CD4+ subsets of Type 1 diabetes patients contained TCRB CDR3s that were moderately but significantly shorter.

Staining for CD45RO/CCR7/CD25/CD127/CD95/CD27 allowed sorting of CD4+ naive, central memory, regulatory and stem cell-like memory cells. With 6 bases clipped from V and 2 bases from J, the junction kept 4 bases outside the gene matches. Germline loops: CDR1 ENHRY, CDR2 SYGVKD. This CDR3 region has 15 residues. Regarding this clone: Its cognate antigen is unknown.

The whole isolated RNA underwent reverse transcription, so sequencing captured expressed TCRB transcripts. Using immunoSEQ multiplex PCR, the repertoire was profiled, and TCRdb retains in-frame clones only, with some absent. In the table there are about 360,000 clones, 10% to 15% of which are singletons. This sequence was found in a woman aged 18-29 years with type 1 diabetes. The chain couples TRBV10-3 to TRBJ2-5, with TRBD2 identical over 12 bases. The sample taken for sequencing was naive CD4+ T cells from blood. CDR3 coding DNA: TGTGCCATCAGAGGCCTAGCGGGAGGGCAAGAGACCCAGTACTTC. Encoded protein: CAIRGLAGGQETQYF.